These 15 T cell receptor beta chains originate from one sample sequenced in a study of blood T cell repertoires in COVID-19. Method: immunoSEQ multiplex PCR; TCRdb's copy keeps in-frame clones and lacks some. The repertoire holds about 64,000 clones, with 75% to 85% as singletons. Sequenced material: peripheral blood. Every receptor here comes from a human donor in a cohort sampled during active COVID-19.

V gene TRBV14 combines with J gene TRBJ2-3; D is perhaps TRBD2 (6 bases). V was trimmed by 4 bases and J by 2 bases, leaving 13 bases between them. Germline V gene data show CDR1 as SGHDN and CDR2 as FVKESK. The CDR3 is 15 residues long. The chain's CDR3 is CASSPGGNPTDTQYF. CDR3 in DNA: TGTGCCAGCAGCCCCGGGGGAAACCCCACAGATACGCAGTATTTT.

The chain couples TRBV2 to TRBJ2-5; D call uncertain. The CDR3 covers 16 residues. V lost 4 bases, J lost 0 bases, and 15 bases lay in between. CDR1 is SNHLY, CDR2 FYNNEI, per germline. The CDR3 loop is CASSGLESWYQETQYF. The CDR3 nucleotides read TGTGCCAGCAGTGGGCTAGAATCTTGGTACCAAGAGACCCAGTACTTC.

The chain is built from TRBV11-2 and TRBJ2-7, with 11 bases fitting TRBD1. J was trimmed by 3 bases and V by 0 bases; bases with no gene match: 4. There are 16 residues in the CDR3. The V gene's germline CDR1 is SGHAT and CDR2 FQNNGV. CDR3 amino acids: CASSLEDRGRDYEQYF. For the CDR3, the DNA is TGTGCCAGCAGCTTAGAGGACAGGGGGCGCGACTACGAGCAGTACTTC.

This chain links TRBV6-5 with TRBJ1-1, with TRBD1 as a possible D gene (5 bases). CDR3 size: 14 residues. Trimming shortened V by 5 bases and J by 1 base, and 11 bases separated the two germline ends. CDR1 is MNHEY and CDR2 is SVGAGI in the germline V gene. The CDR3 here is CASSPFQGNTEAFF. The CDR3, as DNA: TGTGCCAGCAGTCCTTTTCAGGGGAACACTGAAGCTTTCTTT.

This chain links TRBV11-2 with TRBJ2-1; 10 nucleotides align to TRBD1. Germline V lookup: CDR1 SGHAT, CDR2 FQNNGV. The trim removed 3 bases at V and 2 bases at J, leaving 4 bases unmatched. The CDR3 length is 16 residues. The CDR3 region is CASSFRQGAPYNEQFF. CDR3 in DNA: TGTGCCAGCAGCTTCCGACAGGGGGCTCCCTACAATGAGCAGTTCTTC.

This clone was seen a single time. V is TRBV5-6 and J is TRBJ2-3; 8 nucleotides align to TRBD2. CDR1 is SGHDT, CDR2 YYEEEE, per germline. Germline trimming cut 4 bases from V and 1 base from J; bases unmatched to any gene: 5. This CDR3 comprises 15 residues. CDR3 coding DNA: TGTGCCAGCAGCCCCGGGGGGGGCGGCACAGATACGCAGTATTTT. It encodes CASSPGGGGTDTQYF.

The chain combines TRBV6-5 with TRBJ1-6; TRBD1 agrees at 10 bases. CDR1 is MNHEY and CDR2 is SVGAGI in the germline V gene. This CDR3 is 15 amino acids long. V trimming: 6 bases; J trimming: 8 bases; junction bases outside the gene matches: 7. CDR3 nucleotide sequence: TGTGCCAGCAGCCGACAGGGGGCGTCTTATTCACCCCTCCACTTT. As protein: CASSRQGASYSPLHF.

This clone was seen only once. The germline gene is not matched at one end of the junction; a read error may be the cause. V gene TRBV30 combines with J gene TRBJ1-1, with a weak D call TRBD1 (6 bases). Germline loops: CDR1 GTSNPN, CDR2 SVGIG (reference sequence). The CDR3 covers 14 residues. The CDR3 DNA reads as TGTGCCTGGAGTGCGGCAACAGGGTTGTTCGGGCGGGTCTTT. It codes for CAWSAATGLFGRVF.

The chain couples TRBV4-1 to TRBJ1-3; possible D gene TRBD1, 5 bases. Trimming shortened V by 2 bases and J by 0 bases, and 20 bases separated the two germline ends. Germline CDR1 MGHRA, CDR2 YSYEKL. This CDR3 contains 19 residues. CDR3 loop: CASSQHRPQGLPSGNTIYF. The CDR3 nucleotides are TGCGCCAGCAGCCAACACCGCCCCCAGGGCCTACCCTCTGGAAACACCATATATTTT.

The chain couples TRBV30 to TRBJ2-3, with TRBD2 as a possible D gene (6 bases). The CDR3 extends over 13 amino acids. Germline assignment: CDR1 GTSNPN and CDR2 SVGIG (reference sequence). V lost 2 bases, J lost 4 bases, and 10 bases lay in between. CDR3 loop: CAWSSGGADTQYF. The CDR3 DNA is TGTGCCTGGAGTAGCGGCGGGGCAGATACGCAGTATTTT.

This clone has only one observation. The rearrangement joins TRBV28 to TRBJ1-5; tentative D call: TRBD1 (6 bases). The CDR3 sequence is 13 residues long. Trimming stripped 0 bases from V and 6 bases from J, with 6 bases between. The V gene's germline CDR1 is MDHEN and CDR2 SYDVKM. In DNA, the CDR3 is TGTGCCAGCAGTTTATGGGGGGCTCAGCCCCAGCATTTT. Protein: CASSLWGAQPQHF.

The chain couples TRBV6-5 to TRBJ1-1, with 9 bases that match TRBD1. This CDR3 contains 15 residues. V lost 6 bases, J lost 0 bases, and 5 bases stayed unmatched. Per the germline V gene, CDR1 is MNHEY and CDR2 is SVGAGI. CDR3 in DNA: TGTGCCAGCAGAAGAGGACAGGGGATGAACACTGAAGCTTTCTTT. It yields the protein CASRRGQGMNTEAFF.

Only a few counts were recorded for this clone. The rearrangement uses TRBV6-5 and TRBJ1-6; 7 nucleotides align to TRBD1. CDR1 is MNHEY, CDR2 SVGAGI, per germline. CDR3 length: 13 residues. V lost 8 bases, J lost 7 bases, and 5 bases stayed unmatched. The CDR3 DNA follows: TGTGCCAGCCTAAGGGGGCAAAATTCACCCCTCCACTTT. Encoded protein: CASLRGQNSPLHF.

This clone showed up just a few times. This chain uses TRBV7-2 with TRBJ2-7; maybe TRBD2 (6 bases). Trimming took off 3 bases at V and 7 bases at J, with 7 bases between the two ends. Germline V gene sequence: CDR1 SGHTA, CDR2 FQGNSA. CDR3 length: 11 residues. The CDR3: CASSFGGEQYF. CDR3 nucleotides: TGTGCCAGCAGCTTTGGGGGGGAGCAGTACTTC.

CDR3 protein: CASSESGKEFTEAFF. CDR3 DNA sequence: TGTGCCAGCAGCGAGAGCGGGAAGGAGTTCACTGAAGCTTTCTTT. The rearrangement uses TRBV5-6 and TRBJ1-1; D unclear. Per germline, CDR1 SGHDT and CDR2 YYEEEE. There are 15 residues in the CDR3. V dropped 4 bases and J dropped 4 bases, with 17 bases sitting between them.